These 29 T cell receptor beta chains originate from one sample sequenced in a study of cytotoxic CD8 clonotypes in ibrutinib-treated CLL. Assay used: immunoSEQ multiplex PCR; TCRdb lists only in-frame clones, some missing. The top ten hold around 5% of the sample, which has 85,000 or so clones, about four fifths seen once. Sequenced here: PBMCs, sampled after 12 months of ibrutinib treatment. The origin of the receptors is a human donor with chronic lymphocytic leukemia.

By proportion, this clone is medium-sized. The chain recombines TRBV5-1 with TRBJ1-6, with TRBD1 identical over 7 bases. The CDR3 has 15 amino acids. CDR1 is SGHRS and CDR2 is YFSETQ in the germline V gene. Trimming cost V 4 bases and J 9 bases; bases outside gene matches: 10. CDR3 in amino acids: CASSPGRTGSSPLHF. The DNA of the CDR3 is TGCGCCAGCAGCCCGGGGAGGACAGGCTCTTCACCCCTCCACTTT.

The gene calls are TRBV4-3 and TRBJ2-4; TRBD1 aligns across 8 bases. The length of the CDR3 is 18 residues. The V gene end was trimmed by 0 bases and the J gene end by 8 bases; junction bases not matched to a gene: 15. Germline V lookup: CDR1 LGHNA, CDR2 YSLEER. CDR3 DNA sequence: TGCGCCAGCAGCCAAGAACCGGGGCAGGGGGCGAGGGGTGACATTCAGTACTTC. Translated, it gives CASSQEPGQGARGDIQYF.

The chain has TRBV29-1 and TRBJ2-3, with TRBD2 identical over 7 bases. There are 14 residues in the CDR3. The V gene's germline CDR1 is SQVTM and CDR2 ANQGSEA. The V segment lost 1 base and the J segment 1 base; nucleotides outside the gene matches: 2. The CDR3 region is CSVEGGGGTDTQYF. CDR3 DNA sequence: TGCAGCGTTGAAGGGGGAGGGGGCACAGATACGCAGTATTTT.

The CDR3 loop is CASSLGGGYGYTF. The CDR3 DNA follows: TGTGCCAGCAGCTTAGGTGGGGGGTACGGCTACACCTTC. This rearrangement joins TRBV7-6 to TRBJ1-2, with a possible D match to TRBD1 (5 bases). V was cut by 1 base and J by 8 bases, with 11 bases left in between. Germline V gene lookup returns CDR1 SGHVS and CDR2 FNYEAQ. This CDR3 is 13 amino acids long.

This clone was counted only a few times. The chain carries TRBV28 and TRBJ2-3; possible D gene TRBD1, 6 bases. Germline V CDR1 and CDR2: MDHEN, SYDVKM. The CDR3 is 15 residues long. The ends were cut back, 6 bases at V and 6 bases at J, with 19 bases in the middle. The CDR3 nucleotides are TGTGCCAGCAGAGGCAGGGGTATGGGGACCGATACGCAGTATTTT. This encodes CASRGRGMGTDTQYF.

This chain uses TRBV4-3 with TRBJ1-6; D is unresolved. Germline V lookup: CDR1 LGHNA, CDR2 YSLEER. V was clipped by 0 bases and J by 9 bases, with 15 bases between them. The CDR3 totals 16 residues. The DNA for the CDR3 is TGCGCCAGCAGCCAAGATTCGGCCCACGTGGGTTCACCCCTCCACTTT. It specifies CASSQDSAHVGSPLHF.

CDR3 residues: CASSQDWRGRSTDTQYF. DNA for the CDR3: TGTGCCAGCAGCCAAGATTGGCGGGGGCGAAGCACAGATACGCAGTATTTT. The chain employs TRBV4-2 and TRBJ2-3, with a possible D match to TRBD2 (7 bases). Germline loops: CDR1 LGHNA, CDR2 YNFKEQ. The CDR3 sequence is 17 residues long. V was cut by 0 bases and J by 0 bases, with 13 bases left in between.

This chain connects TRBV5-4 to TRBJ1-6, with no clear D. Trimming pared 7 bases from V and 8 bases from J, leaving 16 bases between. CDR3 length: 14 residues. Germline-derived CDR1 and CDR2 are SGHNT and YYREEE (reference sequence). CDR3 protein: CASRNKGEDSPLHF. As DNA, the CDR3 is TGTGCCAGCCGAAACAAGGGTGAGGATTCACCCCTCCACTTT.

The CDR3, as DNA: TGTGCCAGCAGTCCAGCGCCTAGCGGGGGCGGAGGAGATACGCAGTATTTT. Its protein product is CASSPAPSGGGGDTQYF. This chain links TRBV2 with TRBJ2-3; 10 bases match TRBD2. V was clipped by 5 bases and J by 5 bases; unmatched bases: 13. This CDR3 comprises 17 residues. Germline values: CDR1 SNHLY, CDR2 FYNNEI.

V gene TRBV10-3 combines with J gene TRBJ1-1, with D maybe TRBD1 (6 bases). Between the trimmed V and J ends, which lost 2 bases and 3 bases, there was a span of 10 bases. Per germline, CDR1 ENHRY and CDR2 SYGVKD. There are 14 residues in the CDR3. CDR3 amino acids: CAISEVGADTEAFF. The CDR3 coding sequence is TGTGCCATCAGTGAGGTGGGGGCTGACACTGAAGCTTTCTTT.

As DNA, the CDR3 is TGTGCCAGCTCACCCCCGACGGTTACTAATGAAAAACTGTTTTTT. It encodes CASSPPTVTNEKLFF. The chain links TRBV18 to TRBJ1-4; D not certain. Germline CDR1 reads KGHSH; CDR2 reads LQKENI. The ends were cut back, 3 bases at V and 2 bases at J, with 10 bases in the middle. The CDR3 spans 15 residues.

The J gene is TRBJ2-3, the V gene TRBV5-1; no definite D call. This CDR3 region has 16 residues. V lost 6 bases and J lost 1, with 18 bases in between. Germline assignment: CDR1 SGHRS and CDR2 YFSETQ. Here the CDR3 reads CASTPFGRPGTDTQYF. CDR3 nucleotides: TGCGCCAGCACCCCGTTTGGGCGACCAGGCACAGATACGCAGTATTTT.

The rearrangement links TRBV9 to TRBJ2-1; 11 bases match TRBD2. The CDR3 loop spans 17 amino acids. The germline V gene has CDR1 SGDLS and CDR2 YYNGEE. V shed 3 bases and J 7 bases; nucleotides not matched to a gene: 12. The CDR3 DNA is TGTGCCAGCAGCGGCCCCGCCACTAGCGGGAGTTGGAATGAGCAGTTCTTC. As protein: CASSGPATSGSWNEQFF.

The gene calls are TRBV5-1 and TRBJ2-7, with D perhaps TRBD1 or TRBD2 (5 bases each). Germline CDR1 is SGHRS and CDR2 is YFSETQ. V lost 0 bases to trimming and J lost 3 bases, with 7 bases between them. CDR3 length: 13 residues. The CDR3 loop is CASSLAGHYEQYF. The CDR3 DNA is TGCGCCAGCAGCTTGGCGGGGCACTACGAGCAGTACTTC.

J is TRBJ2-4 and V is TRBV7-9; a possible D gene is TRBD2 (6 bases). Germline CDR1 is SEHNR and CDR2 is FQNEAQ (reference sequence). The CDR3 consists of 16 residues. Trimming removed 5 bases at V and 1 base at J, with 15 bases between. CDR3 residues: CASSRGSGGAKNIQYF. The CDR3 DNA sequence: TGTGCCAGCAGCCGGGGGTCCGGCGGGGCCAAAAACATTCAGTACTTC.

The V and J genes are TRBV4-3 and TRBJ1-2; 10 bases fit TRBD1. V lost 0 bases, J lost 6 bases, and 4 bases stayed unmatched. Looked up from germline, CDR1 is LGHNA and CDR2 is YSLEER. The CDR3 has 15 amino acids. The DNA of the CDR3 is TGCGCCAGCAGCCAAGAGGCGGGACAGGGGCATGGCTACACCTTC. It codes for CASSQEAGQGHGYTF.

The chain joins TRBV5-8 to TRBJ2-6; TRBD1 aligns across 9 bases. J gave up 2 bases and V 3 bases, and 6 bases lay outside the gene matches. Germline V gives CDR1 SGHTS, CDR2 YDEGEE. The CDR3 is 17 amino acids. DNA of the CDR3: TGTGCCAGCAGCTGGGGACAGGGTCCGGCTGGGGCCAACGTCCTGACTTTC. Its protein is CASSWGQGPAGANVLTF.

This rearrangement joins TRBV15 to TRBJ2-5; weak D call: TRBD2 (6 bases). The CDR3 runs 14 residues. V dropped 4 bases and J dropped 5 bases, with 14 bases sitting between them. Per the germline V gene, CDR1 is LNHNV and CDR2 is YYDKDF (reference sequence). CDR3 loop: CATSMGGGRETQYF. The CDR3 bases are TGTGCCACCAGCATGGGAGGAGGGAGGGAGACCCAGTACTTC.

The chain recombines TRBV4-3 with TRBJ1-5, with D unclear. Germline-derived CDR1 and CDR2 are LGHNA and YSLEER. Trimming stripped 1 base from V and 9 bases from J, with 10 bases between. This CDR3 is built from 13 residues. CDR3 sequence reads: CASSQAQMWPQHF. The CDR3 DNA reads TGCGCCAGCAGCCAAGCCCAAATGTGGCCCCAGCATTTT.

This chain links TRBV29-1 with TRBJ1-3, with D tentatively TRBD1 (5 bases). This CDR3 comprises 13 residues. Per germline, CDR1 SQVTM and CDR2 ANQGSEA. V shed 7 bases and J shed 3 bases, with 13 bases lying between them. In DNA form, the CDR3 reads TGCAGCGCCCGGATGGGGGGTGGAAACACCATATATTTT. Its translation is CSARMGGGNTIYF.

The chain combines TRBV7-2 with TRBJ2-3, with 7 bases lining up with TRBD1. The CDR3 has 14 amino acids. The V gene end was trimmed by 5 bases and the J gene end by 6 bases; junction bases not matched to a gene: 8. Germline CDR1 reads SGHTA; CDR2 reads FQGNSA. CDR3 sequence (DNA): TGTGCCAGCAGCCCGACAGGGACCAGGGATACGCAGTATTTT. Amino acids: CASSPTGTRDTQYF. The full variable domain, rest sourced from reference TRBV7-2 and TRBJ2-3, is GAGVSQSPSNKVTEKGKDVELRCDPISGHTALYWYRQSLGQGLEFLIYFQGNSAPDKSGLPSDRFSAERTGGSVSTLTIQRTQQEDSAVYLCASSPTGTRDTQYFGPGTRLTVL.

The chain uses TRBV18 and TRBJ1-1, with D tentatively TRBD1 (5 bases). The CDR3 covers 14 residues. The V end was cut by 0 bases, the J end by 4 bases, with 9 bases between. Germline V CDR1 and CDR2: KGHSH, LQKENI. CDR3 bases: TGTGCCAGCTCACCACCGCAGAGGGGCACTGAAGCTTTCTTT. It is translated as CASSPPQRGTEAFF.

The chain uses TRBV11-2 and TRBJ1-1; the D gene is possibly TRBD1 (5 bases). This CDR3 is 13 amino acids long. V was clipped by 2 bases and J by 6 bases, with 10 bases between them. Germline V CDR1 and CDR2: SGHAT, FQNNGV. CDR3 sequence (DNA): TGTGCCAGCAGCTTAATGGGGGGGGCTGAAGCTTTCTTT. Protein sequence: CASSLMGGAEAFF.

The chain employs TRBV5-1 and TRBJ1-5, with D uncertain. Germline V gives CDR1 SGHRS, CDR2 YFSETQ. This CDR3 is 13 amino acids long. V lost 4 bases and J 9 bases, leaving 14 bases between the germline ends. CDR3 loop: CASSTDGTGPQHF. The CDR3 DNA sequence: TGCGCCAGCAGCACGGACGGAACCGGGCCCCAGCATTTT.

This clone turned up a few times. The chain links TRBV13 to TRBJ2-7, with D unclear. V shed 0 bases and J shed 0 bases, with 12 bases lying between them. The length of the CDR3 is 16 residues. Germline V gene sequence: CDR1 PRHDT, CDR2 FYEKMQ (reference sequence). CDR3 amino acids: CASSLGPPSSSYEQYF. The DNA for the CDR3 is TGTGCCAGCAGCTTAGGCCCGCCTTCCAGCTCCTACGAGCAGTACTTC.

This sequence joins TRBV4-2 and TRBJ2-3; possibly TRBD1 or TRBD2 for D (5 bases each). The CDR3 has 15 amino acids. V was clipped by 0 bases and J by 3 bases, with 10 bases between them. Germline loops: CDR1 LGHNA, CDR2 YNFKEQ. CDR3 coding DNA: TGTGCCAGCAGCCAAGAGTGGGGGACGACAGATACGCAGTATTTT. Its protein product is CASSQEWGTTDTQYF.

As for this clone: In the same sample, other DNA sequences code for this CDR3. The rearrangement links TRBV18 to TRBJ2-3; D might be TRBD1 (5 bases). The germline V gene has CDR1 KGHSH and CDR2 LQKENI. The CDR3 has 13 residues. V was clipped by 3 bases and J by 3 bases, with 7 bases between them. The CDR3 loop is CASSPAGTDTQYF. CDR3 nucleotide sequence: TGTGCCAGCTCACCGGCAGGGACAGATACGCAGTATTTT.

This chain connects TRBV28 to TRBJ2-3; D might be TRBD1 (6 bases). The germline V gene encodes CDR1 MDHEN and CDR2 SYDVKM. V shed 5 bases and J shed 12 bases, with 12 bases lying between them. The CDR3 runs 11 residues. The CDR3 loop is CASSRRGSQYF. The CDR3, as DNA: TGTGCCAGCAGTCGCAGGGGAAGTCAGTATTTT.

This clone came up once. This rearrangement joins TRBV5-1 to TRBJ1-2; a possible D gene is TRBD1 (6 bases). Germline CDR1 SGHRS, CDR2 YFSETQ. With 3 bases removed from V and 7 bases from J, the gap between germline ends came to 25 bases. This CDR3 is 17 amino acids long. In DNA, the CDR3 is TGCGCCAGCAGCTCCCTTCAGACCGGGACAAGGGGAGGTGGCTACACCTTC. This sequence encodes CASSSLQTGTRGGGYTF.